In its sample, the clone carrying this T cell receptor beta chain was seen many times. Its specificity is not known. V was pared by 0 bases and J by 5 bases, with 18 bases between. In germline, CDR1 is SGHVS, CDR2 FQNEAQ. CDR3 size: 17 residues. The sample belongs to a study of neurological immune-mediated disorders. General study findings and limits: Phylogenetic analysis grouped 18 of 34 multiple sclerosis patients' repertoires together, suggesting a possible repertoire signature. No CDR3 amino acid sequences were shared by expanded clones across subjects, suggesting private repertoires in all groups.

Unsorted libraries were derived from 2 million PBMCs stored at -80 C. With 10-nucleotide random UMIs, 5'RACE was used to make the cDNA. TCRdb itself ran the 5' RACE reads through MiXCR, one entry per CDR3 protein. The sample includes approximately 43,000 distinct CDR3 sequences, 2.5% of them seen just once. The chain joins TRBV7-8 to TRBJ2-3; the D gene is possibly TRBD2 (5 bases). This receptor was taken from a man younger than 40 with multiple sclerosis. The sample taken for sequencing was PBMCs. The CDR3 sequence: CASSLAVAGREGDTQYF. CDR3 sequence (DNA): TGTGCCAGCAGCTTAGCGGTGGCAGGTCGGGAAGGAGATACGCAGTATTTT.